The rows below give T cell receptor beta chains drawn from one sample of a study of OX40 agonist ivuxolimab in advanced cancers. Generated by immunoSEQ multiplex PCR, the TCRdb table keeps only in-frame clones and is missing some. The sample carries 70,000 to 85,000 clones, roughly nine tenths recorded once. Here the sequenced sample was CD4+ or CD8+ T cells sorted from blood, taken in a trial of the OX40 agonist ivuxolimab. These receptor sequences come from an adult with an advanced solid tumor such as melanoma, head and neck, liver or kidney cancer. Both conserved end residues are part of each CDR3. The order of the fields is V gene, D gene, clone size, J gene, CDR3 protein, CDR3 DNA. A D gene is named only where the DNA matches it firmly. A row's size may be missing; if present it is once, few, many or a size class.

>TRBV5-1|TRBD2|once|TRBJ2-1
CASSRTLAGDYNEQFF
TGCGCCAGCAGCCGTACACTAGCGGGAGACTACAATGAGCAGTTCTTC
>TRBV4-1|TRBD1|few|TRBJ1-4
CASSQEEGAREKLFF
TGCGCCAGCAGCCAAGAAGAGGGGGCGCGGGAAAAACTGTTTTTT
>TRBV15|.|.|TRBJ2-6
CATSRDAPGTGANVLTF
TGTGCCACCAGCAGAGATGCCCCAGGGACTGGGGCCAACGTCCTGACTTTC
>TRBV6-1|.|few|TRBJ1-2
CASSRTGIQEGYTF
TGTGCCAGCAGTCGTACAGGGATCCAAGAAGGCTACACCTTC
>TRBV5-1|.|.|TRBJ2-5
CASSLAWQGETQYF
TGCGCCAGCAGCTTGGCCTGGCAGGGGGAGACCCAGTACTTC
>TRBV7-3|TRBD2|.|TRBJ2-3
CASSFSGGRNTQYF
TGTGCCAGCAGCTTCAGCGGGGGGCGGAATACGCAGTATTTT
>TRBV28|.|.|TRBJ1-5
CASSPDSGILQWPQHF
TGTGCCAGCAGTCCGGACTCCGGGATCCTCCAATGGCCCCAGCATTTT
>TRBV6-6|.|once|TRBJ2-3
CASSDRTSTDTQYF
TGTGCCAGCAGTGATAGGACTAGCACAGATACGCAGTATTTT
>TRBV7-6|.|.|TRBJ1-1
CASSLADRGLGTEAFF
TGTGCCAGCAGCTTAGCAGATAGGGGCTTGGGCACTGAAGCTTTCTTT
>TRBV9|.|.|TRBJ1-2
CASSVGQTEGGYTF
TGTGCCAGCAGCGTAGGACAAACCGAAGGTGGCTACACCTTC
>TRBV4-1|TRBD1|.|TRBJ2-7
CASSQVGQRYEQYF
TGCGCCAGCAGCCAAGTGGGACAGCGGTACGAGCAGTACTTC